Each of the 21 T cell receptor beta chains below was sequenced from the same sample in a study of blood T cell repertoires in COVID-19. The method was immunoSEQ multiplex PCR; TCRdb's version includes in-frame clones alone and lacks a portion of them. Of under 350,000 clones listed, about 89% are singletons. Sequences were obtained from peripheral blood. These receptors came from a man aged 40-49 years with acute or convalescent COVID-19.

The chain employs TRBV5-1 and TRBJ1-1, with D maybe TRBD1 (6 bases). Germline CDR1 reads SGHRS; CDR2 reads YFSETQ. V was pared by 2 bases and J by 0 bases, with 20 bases between. This CDR3 has 18 residues. The CDR3 loop is CASSFSTDSLIMNTEAFF. The CDR3 bases are TGCGCCAGCAGCTTTTCGACGGACAGCCTTATTATGAACACTGAAGCTTTCTTT.

This clone was recorded once. The CDR3 region has the DNA TGTGCCAGCAGCCAAGACAGCGATACGCAGTATTTT. Translated, it gives CASSQDSDTQYF. The chain uses TRBV11-3 and TRBJ2-3; D may be TRBD1 (5 bases). Germline loops: CDR1 SGHNT, CDR2 YENEEA. V was cut by 5 bases and J by 6 bases, with 9 bases left in between. The CDR3 length is 12 residues.

This clone has only one observation. The J gene is TRBJ1-1, the V gene TRBV6-5; TRBD1 might be the D (5 bases). CDR1 and CDR2 from the germline V gene are MNHEY and SVGAGI. Trimming took 10 bases from V and 2 from J, leaving 14 bases between them. This CDR3 is 13 amino acids long. DNA for the CDR3: TGTGCCACCTCGGGGAGGGGAAACACTGAAGCTTTCTTT. Encoded protein: CATSGRGNTEAFF.

The genes are TRBV25-1 and TRBJ2-3; the D gene is possibly TRBD2 (5 bases). V lost 6 bases to trimming and J lost 0 bases, with 13 bases between them. The CDR3 is 15 residues long. The germline V gene has CDR1 MGHDK and CDR2 SYGVNS. This CDR3 is CASRGAEFSTDTQYF. CDR3 nucleotide sequence: TGTGCCAGCAGGGGAGCGGAGTTCAGCACAGATACGCAGTATTTT. Full variable domain (remainder filled in from reference TRBV25-1 and TRBJ2-3): EADIYQTPRYLVIGTGKKITLECSQTMGHDKMYWYQQDPGMELHLIHYSYGVNSTEKGDLSSESTVSRIRTEHFPLTLESARPSHTSQYLCASRGAEFSTDTQYFGPGTRLTVL.

This chain links TRBV5-1 with TRBJ1-2; 9 bases fit TRBD1. CDR3 length equals 14 residues. The ends lost 4 bases at V and 4 bases at J; junction bases unmatched: 5. Germline CDR1 is SGHRS and CDR2 is YFSETQ. This CDR3 reads CASSPDRGGYGYTF. In nucleotides, the CDR3 is TGCGCCAGCAGCCCGGACAGGGGTGGCTATGGCTACACCTTC.

The chain is built from TRBV7-9 and TRBJ2-7; tentative D call: TRBD1 (5 bases). The CDR3 totals 15 residues. Germline V gene data show CDR1 as SEHNR and CDR2 as FQNEAQ (reference sequence). The germline V and J ends were trimmed by 4 bases and 6 bases, with 19 bases remaining between them. In DNA form, the CDR3 reads TGTGCCAGCAGCTGGGAAAGTCAGGGTCTCCTCGAGCAGTACTTC. This codes for CASSWESQGLLEQYF.

The genes are TRBV7-9 and TRBJ1-2, with D possibly TRBD1 on 5 matching bases. This CDR3 region has 13 residues. CDR1 and CDR2 from the germline V gene are SEHNR and FQNEAQ (reference sequence). V lost 1 base and J lost 6, with 9 bases in between. The CDR3 loop is CASSLVGANGYTF. The CDR3, as DNA: TGTGCCAGCAGCTTAGTAGGGGCGAATGGCTACACCTTC. Based on the CDR3 plus reference TRBV7-9 and TRBJ1-2, the full variable domain is DTGVSQNPRHKITKRGQNVTFRCDPISEHNRLYWYRQTLGQGPEFLTYFQNEAQLEKSRLLSDRFSAERPKGSFSTLEIQRTEQGDSAMYLCASSLVGANGYTFGSGTRLTVV.

The V call is TRBV20-1, the J call TRBJ2-7; 8 bases line up with TRBD1. Germline assignment: CDR1 DFQATT and CDR2 SNEGSKA (reference sequence). This CDR3 is 14 amino acids long. Losses at the gene ends were 3 bases for V and 3 bases for J; bases not matched to a gene: 7. The CDR3 DNA follows: TGCAGTGCTAGTGGCGGACAGGGCGGCTACGAGCAGTACTTC. Translation gives CSASGGQGGYEQYF.

CDR3: CAWRSGGQGISGNTIYF. The CDR3 nucleotides are TGTGCCTGGAGAAGTGGCGGACAGGGGATCTCTGGAAACACCATATATTTT. This chain joins TRBV30 and TRBJ1-3, with 9 bases lining up with TRBD1. The CDR3 is 17 amino acids. CDR1 is GTSNPN and CDR2 is SVGIG in the germline V gene (reference sequence). Trimming took 3 bases from V and 0 from J; bases not matched to a gene: 9.

The genes are TRBV11-2 and TRBJ1-2; 8 positions match TRBD1. The CDR3 consists of 13 residues. V dropped 5 bases and J dropped 7; count of bases not matched to a gene: 6. The V gene's germline CDR1 is SGHAT and CDR2 FQNNGV. The CDR3 sequence is CASSRDRGSGYTF. Here the CDR3 DNA reads TGTGCCAGCAGCCGCGACAGGGGTTCTGGCTACACCTTC.

This clone was seen just once. The CDR3 here is CASSLGRGSNQPQHF. CDR3 coding DNA: TGTGCCAGCAGTTTAGGAAGGGGTAGCAATCAGCCCCAGCATTTT. The rearrangement links TRBV27 to TRBJ1-5, with a possible D match to TRBD1 (5 bases). V lost 2 bases to trimming and J lost 0 bases, with 8 bases between them. Germline V gives CDR1 MNHEY, CDR2 SMNVEV (reference sequence). The CDR3 extends over 15 amino acids.

This chain links TRBV12-2 with TRBJ2-7; whether TRBD1, the table's D call, matches the DNA was not checked. TRBV12-2 is tagged as a pseudogene. The CDR3 contains 16 residues. The CDR3 sequence is CASRSPGQGLRYEQYF. Written as DNA, the CDR3 is TGTGCAAGTCGCTCTCCGGGACAGGGATTGAGGTACGAGCAGTACTTC.

V is TRBV2 and J is TRBJ2-7; 7 bases align to TRBD2. Germline CDR1 SNHLY, CDR2 FYNNEI. The CDR3 has 13 amino acids. V was clipped by 5 bases and J by 4 bases; unmatched bases: 5. For the CDR3, the DNA is TGTGCCAGCAGTTTCCTAGCGGCTTACGAGCAGTACTTC. This codes for CASSFLAAYEQYF.

V is TRBV27 and J is TRBJ1-2; a weak D match, TRBD1 (6 bases). The germline V gene has CDR1 MNHEY and CDR2 SMNVEV (reference sequence). Between the trimmed V and J ends, which lost 6 bases and 4 bases, there was a span of 12 bases. CDR3 size: 13 residues. For the CDR3, the DNA is TGTGCCAGCAGCCCTGGGGGCAGCTATGGCTACACCTTC. Its protein is CASSPGGSYGYTF.

The chain combines TRBV5-1 with TRBJ1-1; unclear D gene. V shed 2 bases and J shed 1 base, with 15 bases lying between them. CDR3 size: 16 residues. Germline lookup yields CDR1 SGHRS and CDR2 YFSETQ. The CDR3 nucleotides are TGCGCCAGCAGCTTCCTTGCGTCCCGCGGGAACACTGAAGCTTTCTTT. Amino acid sequence: CASSFLASRGNTEAFF.

The CDR3 bases are TGTGCCAGCAGTTTATATCAGGGGGATTTCGATCAGCCCCAGCATTTT. This translates into CASSLYQGDFDQPQHF. The chain has TRBV6-6 and TRBJ1-5, with 7 bases that match TRBD1. V trimming: 4 bases; J trimming: 5 bases; junction bases outside the gene matches: 11. Germline CDR1 is MNHNY and CDR2 is SVGAGI (reference sequence). This CDR3 is built from 16 residues.

V usage is TRBV29-1 and J usage is TRBJ1-2; D possibly corresponds to TRBD1 (5 bases). Germline CDR1 is SQVTM and CDR2 is ANQGSEA. V gave up 2 bases and J gave up 6 bases, with 10 bases separating them. The CDR3 sequence is 12 residues long. CDR3 residues: CSVERRVNGYTF. The CDR3 nucleotides read TGCAGCGTTGAACGCAGGGTAAATGGCTACACCTTC.

The chain recombines TRBV19 with TRBJ1-2; 9 positions match TRBD1. This CDR3 spans 15 amino acids. Per the germline V gene, CDR1 is LNHDA and CDR2 is SQIVND (reference sequence). V lost 6 bases, J lost 2 bases, and 7 bases stayed unmatched. For the CDR3, the DNA is TGTGCCAGTAGCTTACAGGGGGCCGTCAACTATGGCTACACCTTC. Encoded protein: CASSLQGAVNYGYTF.

This clone showed up just once. This chain links TRBV2 with TRBJ1-5; TRBD1 is a possible D gene (6 bases). Germline CDR1 is SNHLY and CDR2 is FYNNEI. The CDR3 sequence is 13 residues long. The V gene lost 5 bases and the J gene lost 3 bases, with 8 bases spanning the gap. The CDR3 sequence: CASSQGNNQPQHF. Written as DNA, the CDR3 is TGTGCCAGCAGTCAGGGGAACAATCAGCCCCAGCATTTT.

This clone was picked up one time. The chain carries TRBV24-1 and TRBJ2-3, with D maybe TRBD1 (5 bases). V lost 5 bases and J 9 bases, leaving 11 bases between the germline ends. The length of the CDR3 is 12 residues. Germline lookup yields CDR1 KGHDR and CDR2 SFDVKD. CDR3 region: CATSVSGRTQYF. CDR3 DNA sequence: TGTGCCACCAGTGTATCAGGGCGCACGCAGTATTTT.

The chain has TRBV2 and TRBJ1-4; no definite D call. Germline values: CDR1 SNHLY, CDR2 FYNNEI. CDR3 length: 15 amino acids. The germline V and J ends were trimmed by 5 bases and 0 bases, with 10 bases remaining between them. CDR3 sequence (DNA): TGTGCCAGCAGTCCTAGATATGCAACTAATGAAAAACTGTTTTTT. As protein: CASSPRYATNEKLFF.